These T cell receptor beta chains were read from a single sample in a study of T cells in Graves' hyperthyroidism and ophthalmopathy. TCRdb analysed the multiplex PCR reads with MiXCR anew, one entry per CDR3 protein. The data show a few hundred thousand distinct CDR3 sequences, approximately 15% seen once. The source material was blood. The source of these receptors is a woman in her twenties or thirties with Graves' hyperthyroidism that later progressed to Graves' ophthalmopathy. CDR3s include the opening cysteine and the closing phenylalanine or tryptophan. D genes are given only for firm matches. Clone size, where shown, is once, few, many, or a class for clones that have expanded.

abundance: many; v_gene: TRBV14; d_gene: -; j_gene: TRBJ2-5; CDR3aa: CASSQGRQSQETQYF; CDR3nt: TGTGCCAGCAGCCAAGGCCGTCAATCTCAAGAGACCCAGTACTTC
abundance: -; v_gene: TRBV7-3; d_gene: -; j_gene: TRBJ2-3; CDR3aa: CASSYDRGWDTQYF; CDR3nt: TGTGCCAGCAGCTACGATAGGGGTTGGGATACGCAGTATTTT
abundance: many; v_gene: TRBV6-1; d_gene: -; j_gene: TRBJ1-3; CDR3aa: CASSGGIENTIYF; CDR3nt: TGTGCCAGCAGTGGGGGGATAGAAAACACCATATATTTT
abundance: few; v_gene: TRBV4-3; d_gene: TRBD2; j_gene: TRBJ2-2; CDR3aa: CASSQGGAPGGTGELFF; CDR3nt: TGCGCCAGCAGCCAAGGCGGGGCCCCGGGGGGCACCGGGGAGCTGTTTTTT
abundance: many; v_gene: TRBV12-3/TRBV12-4; d_gene: -; j_gene: TRBJ2-3; CDR3aa: CASSLGTSTDTQYF; CDR3nt: TGTGCCAGCAGCTTGGGGACTAGCACAGATACGCAGTATTTT
abundance: many; v_gene: TRBV2; d_gene: -; j_gene: TRBJ1-1; CDR3aa: CASRADSVAEAFF; CDR3nt: TGTGCCAGCAGAGCTGACAGTGTCGCTGAAGCTTTCTTT
abundance: many; v_gene: TRBV6-2/TRBV6-3; d_gene: -; j_gene: TRBJ1-6; CDR3aa: CASSYTGTAAGNSPLHF; CDR3nt: TGTGCCAGCAGTTATACCGGGACGGCGGCGGGCAATTCACCCCTCCACTTT
abundance: few; v_gene: TRBV30; d_gene: -; j_gene: TRBJ1-5; CDR3aa: CAWSVEQAQPQHF; CDR3nt: TGTGCCTGGAGTGTAGAGCAGGCACAGCCCCAGCATTTT
abundance: few; v_gene: TRBV13; d_gene: TRBD1; j_gene: TRBJ1-6; CDR3aa: CASSLGSRQGGSPLHF; CDR3nt: TGTGCCAGCAGCTTAGGATCCAGACAGGGAGGCTCACCCCTCCACTTT
abundance: -; v_gene: TRBV4-3; d_gene: TRBD2; j_gene: TRBJ2-7; CDR3aa: CASSQGLAGGIEQYF; CDR3nt: TGCGCCAGCAGCCAAGGACTAGCGGGGGGGATCGAGCAGTACTTC
abundance: many; v_gene: TRBV18; d_gene: TRBD1; j_gene: TRBJ1-2; CDR3aa: CASSHDRQGDHGYTF; CDR3nt: TGTGCCAGCTCACACGACAGACAGGGAGATCATGGCTACACCTTC
abundance: few; v_gene: TRBV28; d_gene: TRBD1; j_gene: TRBJ1-2; CDR3aa: CASRRTGTTNYGYTF; CDR3nt: TGTGCCAGCAGGCGGACAGGGACAACTAACTATGGCTACACCTTC
abundance: -; v_gene: TRBV6-1; d_gene: -; j_gene: TRBJ1-1; CDR3aa: CASSDLGRNTEAFF; CDR3nt: TGTGCCAGCAGTGATTTAGGGAGGAACACTGAAGCTTTCTTT
abundance: many; v_gene: TRBV29-1; d_gene: TRBD1; j_gene: TRBJ1-1; CDR3aa: CSVVDRGGTEAFF; CDR3nt: TGCAGCGTTGTCGACAGGGGAGGGACTGAAGCTTTCTTT
abundance: many; v_gene: TRBV3-1; d_gene: TRBD2; j_gene: TRBJ2-1; CDR3aa: CASSLGTSGGNEQFF; CDR3nt: TGTGCCAGCAGCCTGGGGACTAGCGGGGGCAATGAGCAGTTCTTC
abundance: many; v_gene: TRBV3-1; d_gene: TRBD2; j_gene: TRBJ2-7; CDR3aa: CASTRAGGSYEQYF; CDR3nt: TGTGCCAGCACAAGAGCGGGAGGCTCCTACGAGCAGTACTTC
abundance: many; v_gene: TRBV7-9; d_gene: TRBD1; j_gene: TRBJ2-1; CDR3aa: CASSLDPGQGFANEQFF; CDR3nt: TGTGCCAGCAGCTTAGACCCGGGACAGGGATTTGCAAATGAGCAGTTCTTC
abundance: few; v_gene: TRBV20-1; d_gene: -; j_gene: TRBJ2-5; CDR3aa: CSARSSGSQGTQYF; CDR3nt: TGCAGTGCTAGAAGTAGCGGAAGCCAAGGGACCCAGTACTTC
abundance: many; v_gene: TRBV28; d_gene: -; j_gene: TRBJ1-1; CDR3aa: CASSPDTTEAFF; CDR3nt: TGTGCCAGCAGTCCTGACACCACTGAAGCTTTCTTT
abundance: -; v_gene: TRBV7-2; d_gene: -; j_gene: TRBJ1-6; CDR3aa: CASSQSGYNSPLHF; CDR3nt: TGTGCCAGCAGCCAGTCAGGTTATAATTCACCCCTCCACTTT
abundance: few; v_gene: TRBV19; d_gene: -; j_gene: TRBJ2-1; CDR3aa: CASSWVYVADEQFF; CDR3nt: TGTGCCAGTAGTTGGGTGTACGTCGCCGATGAGCAGTTCTTC
abundance: few; v_gene: TRBV3-1; d_gene: -; j_gene: TRBJ2-3; CDR3aa: CASSDSGLSLSRTDTRYF; CDR3nt: TGTGCCAGCAGCGACTCGGGACTCTCCTTATCCCGCACAGATACGCGGTATTTT
abundance: -; v_gene: TRBV20-1; d_gene: TRBD2; j_gene: TRBJ2-1; CDR3aa: CSASSGTLNEQFF; CDR3nt: TGCAGTGCTAGTAGCGGGACCCTCAATGAGCAGTTCTTC
abundance: -; v_gene: TRBV5-4; d_gene: TRBD2; j_gene: TRBJ2-7; CDR3aa: CASSIRTSGSYEQYF; CDR3nt: TGTGCCAGCAGCATACGGACTAGCGGGAGCTACGAGCAGTACTTC
abundance: -; v_gene: TRBV30; d_gene: -; j_gene: TRBJ2-5; CDR3aa: CAWSVVGEETQYF; CDR3nt: TGTGCCTGGAGTGTTGTGGGAGAAGAGACCCAGTACTTC
abundance: few; v_gene: TRBV20-1; d_gene: TRBD2; j_gene: TRBJ2-1; CDR3aa: CSAYRGGGRSYNEQFF; CDR3nt: TGCAGTGCTTACCGGGGCGGGGGTAGGTCCTACAATGAGCAGTTCTTC
abundance: many; v_gene: TRBV7-2; d_gene: -; j_gene: TRBJ1-2; CDR3aa: CASSSGGGNYGYTF; CDR3nt: TGTGCCAGCTCATCCGGGGGGGGTAACTATGGCTACACCTTC
abundance: many; v_gene: TRBV27; d_gene: TRBD1; j_gene: TRBJ1-1; CDR3aa: CASSRQGETSVEAFF; CDR3nt: TGTGCCAGCAGCCGACAGGGAGAAACAAGTGTTGAAGCTTTCTTT
abundance: few; v_gene: TRBV12-3/TRBV12-4; d_gene: -; j_gene: TRBJ2-7; CDR3aa: CVSSLNARDYEQYF; CDR3nt: TGTGTCAGCAGTTTAAATGCCAGAGACTACGAGCAGTACTTC
abundance: many; v_gene: TRBV7-9; d_gene: -; j_gene: TRBJ1-5; CDR3aa: CASSLGGLLSNQPQHF; CDR3nt: TGTGCCAGCAGCTTAGGTGGACTCCTTAGCAATCAGCCCCAGCATTTT
abundance: many; v_gene: TRBV6-1; d_gene: -; j_gene: TRBJ2-2; CDR3aa: CASNGGTNTGELFF; CDR3nt: TGTGCCAGCAATGGGGGAACGAACACCGGGGAGCTGTTTTTT
abundance: once; v_gene: TRBV29-1; d_gene: TRBD2; j_gene: TRBJ2-7; CDR3aa: CSVEVPTSGSGEQYF; CDR3nt: TGCAGCGTTGAAGTTCCGACTAGCGGGAGTGGCGAGCAGTACTTC
abundance: many; v_gene: TRBV2; d_gene: TRBD2; j_gene: TRBJ2-1; CDR3aa: CASGGGAYNEQFF; CDR3nt: TGTGCCAGCGGGGGAGGGGCCTACAATGAGCAGTTCTTC
abundance: -; v_gene: TRBV19; d_gene: TRBD2; j_gene: TRBJ2-5; CDR3aa: CASSLSGTGTQYF; CDR3nt: TGTGCCAGTAGTCTTAGCGGGACGGGGACCCAGTACTTC
abundance: many; v_gene: TRBV5-1; d_gene: -; j_gene: TRBJ1-3; CDR3aa: CASSQLHSGNTIYF; CDR3nt: TGCGCCAGCAGCCAATTACACTCTGGAAACACCATATATTTT
abundance: -; v_gene: TRBV24-1; d_gene: TRBD2; j_gene: TRBJ2-2; CDR3aa: CATSDGTSGRANTGELFF; CDR3nt: TGTGCCACCAGTGATGGGACTAGCGGGAGGGCGAACACCGGGGAGCTGTTTTTT
abundance: -; v_gene: TRBV18; d_gene: -; j_gene: TRBJ2-2; CDR3aa: CASSPQGLAQNTGELFF; CDR3nt: TGTGCCAGCTCACCACAAGGTCTAGCCCAGAACACCGGGGAGCTGTTTTTT
abundance: many; v_gene: TRBV10-3; d_gene: TRBD1; j_gene: TRBJ1-6; CDR3aa: CAMRRQGQLSSSPLHF; CDR3nt: TGTGCCATGAGACGACAGGGGCAACTGTCTAGTTCACCCCTCCACTTT
abundance: many; v_gene: TRBV12-3/TRBV12-4; d_gene: TRBD2; j_gene: TRBJ2-7; CDR3aa: CASRLAAFSYEQYF; CDR3nt: TGTGCCAGCCGACTAGCGGCCTTTTCCTACGAGCAGTACTTC
abundance: many; v_gene: TRBV5-1; d_gene: TRBD2; j_gene: TRBJ2-2; CDR3aa: CASSFTSGGDGELFF; CDR3nt: TGCGCCAGCAGCTTCACTAGCGGGGGTGACGGGGAGCTGTTTTTT
abundance: many; v_gene: TRBV19; d_gene: TRBD2; j_gene: TRBJ2-6; CDR3aa: CASSIPSGSALSGANVLTF; CDR3nt: TGTGCCAGTAGTATCCCAAGCGGGAGCGCTCTCTCTGGGGCCAACGTCCTGACTTTC
abundance: -; v_gene: TRBV5-4; d_gene: -; j_gene: TRBJ2-5; CDR3aa: CASSLKLGETQYF; CDR3nt: TGTGCCAGCAGCTTAAAACTTGGAGAGACCCAGTACTTC
abundance: many; v_gene: TRBV2; d_gene: -; j_gene: TRBJ2-5; CDR3aa: CASSEGSGVETQYF; CDR3nt: TGTGCCAGCAGTGAGGGGTCAGGGGTGGAGACCCAGTACTTC
abundance: many; v_gene: TRBV18; d_gene: -; j_gene: TRBJ1-4; CDR3aa: CASSGTENEKLFF; CDR3nt: TGTGCCAGCTCGGGGACGGAGAATGAAAAACTGTTTTTT
abundance: few; v_gene: TRBV7-8; d_gene: -; j_gene: TRBJ2-1; CDR3aa: CASSLGPLIYNEQFF; CDR3nt: TGTGCCAGCAGCTTAGGTCCCCTTATCTACAATGAGCAGTTCTTC
abundance: many; v_gene: TRBV7-9; d_gene: TRBD1; j_gene: TRBJ1-1; CDR3aa: CASSPSGQGATNTEAFF; CDR3nt: TGTGCCAGCAGCCCGTCCGGGCAGGGGGCAACGAACACTGAAGCTTTCTTT
abundance: -; v_gene: TRBV6-1; d_gene: -; j_gene: TRBJ2-7; CDR3aa: CASSELYYEQYF; CDR3nt: TGTGCCAGCAGTGAACTGTACTACGAGCAGTACTTC
abundance: -; v_gene: TRBV30; d_gene: -; j_gene: TRBJ1-2; CDR3aa: CAWSVGANYGYTF; CDR3nt: TGTGCCTGGAGTGTTGGGGCTAACTATGGCTACACCTTC
abundance: -; v_gene: TRBV6-1; d_gene: -; j_gene: TRBJ2-5; CDR3aa: CASIRGGETQYF; CDR3nt: TGTGCCAGCATCCGGGGAGGAGAGACCCAGTACTTC
abundance: many; v_gene: TRBV29-1; d_gene: TRBD1; j_gene: TRBJ1-2; CDR3aa: CSVTTGEDGYTF; CDR3nt: TGCAGCGTAACGACAGGGGAGGATGGCTACACCTTC
abundance: -; v_gene: TRBV5-6; d_gene: TRBD1; j_gene: TRBJ2-2; CDR3aa: CASSLNVIGQGWTGELFF; CDR3nt: TGTGCCAGCAGCTTGAACGTTATCGGACAGGGATGGACCGGGGAGCTGTTTTTT
abundance: -; v_gene: TRBV6-5; d_gene: -; j_gene: TRBJ2-7; CDR3aa: CTSSSESAINEQYF; CDR3nt: TGTACCAGCAGTTCGGAAAGCGCGATCAACGAGCAGTACTTC
abundance: many; v_gene: TRBV30; d_gene: -; j_gene: TRBJ1-1; CDR3aa: CAWSQEALGNTEAFF; CDR3nt: TGTGCCTGGAGTCAAGAGGCACTAGGGAACACTGAAGCTTTCTTT
abundance: few; v_gene: TRBV19; d_gene: TRBD1; j_gene: TRBJ2-1; CDR3aa: CASSIKSGGAGQGEQFF; CDR3nt: TGTGCCAGTAGTATCAAGAGCGGCGGGGCTGGACAGGGTGAGCAGTTCTTC